These 4 T cell receptor beta chains were sequenced from one sample in a study of blood T cell repertoires in COVID-19. Using immunoSEQ multiplex PCR, the repertoire was profiled, and TCRdb retains in-frame clones only, with some absent. The repertoire includes about 86,000 clones, around 86% of them detected once, and 1.1% sits in the top ten. The sequenced material came from peripheral blood. The receptors come from a human donor in a cohort sampled during active COVID-19.

The chain recombines TRBV5-1 with TRBJ2-1; tentatively, D is TRBD2 (6 bases). The CDR3 is 11 residues long. The germline V gene encodes CDR1 SGHRS and CDR2 YFSETQ. With 3 bases removed from V and 14 bases from J, the gap between germline ends came to 12 bases. The CDR3 protein is CASSWDSDKFF. The CDR3 bases are TGCGCCAGCAGCTGGGACTCCGACAAGTTCTTC.

The V gene is TRBV2, the J gene TRBJ2-7, with TRBD2 matching 9 bases. CDR1 is SNHLY, CDR2 FYNNEI, per germline. This CDR3 spans 15 amino acids. Unmatched junction bases numbered 6, after V lost 3 bases and J lost 3 bases. CDR3 sequence: CASSDGREGLYEQYF. The CDR3 nucleotides are TGTGCCAGCAGTGACGGGCGGGAGGGCCTCTACGAGCAGTACTTC.

This chain links TRBV18 with TRBJ1-2; 9 nucleotides line up with TRBD1. CDR1 and CDR2 (germline): KGHSH, LQKENI. J lost 4 bases, V lost 3 bases, and 9 bases had no gene match. The CDR3 extends over 16 amino acids. CDR3 amino acids: CASSPREGTGPYGYTF. As DNA, the CDR3 is TGTGCCAGCTCACCCCGGGAAGGGACAGGGCCCTATGGCTACACCTTC.

This clone was seen more than once but under ten times. V gene TRBV7-8 combines with J gene TRBJ2-7; D gene unclear. Germline CDR1 is SGHVS and CDR2 is FQNEAQ. The V and J ends lost 5 bases and 2 bases respectively, with 13 bases between them. This CDR3 has 14 amino acids. The CDR3 reads CASSLSTVTYEQYF. In nucleotides, the CDR3 is TGTGCCAGCAGCCTAAGCACAGTTACCTACGAGCAGTACTTC. Based on the CDR3 plus reference TRBV7-8 and TRBJ2-7, the full variable domain is GAGVSQSPRYKVAKRGQDVALRCDPISGHVSLFWYQQALGQGPEFLTYFQNEAQLDKSGLPSDRFFAERPEGSVSTLKIQRTQQEDSAVYLCASSLSTVTYEQYFGPGTRLTVT.